This T cell receptor beta chain was observed in a study of T cell responses to AZD1222 COVID-19 vaccine. Some clones are missing from TCRdb's copy, which holds only in-frame ones; the method was immunoSEQ multiplex PCR. The sample records more than 100,000 clones, 88% being singletons. The ends lost 0 bases at V and 4 bases at J; junction bases unmatched: 8. Germline V gives CDR1 SGHDT, CDR2 YYEEEE. The CDR3 has 17 amino acids. The gene calls are TRBV5-6 and TRBJ2-2; TRBD1 matches 8 bases. This TCR derives from an adult in good health. The sequenced sample was peripheral blood, obtained on day 0 of AZD1222 vaccination. The CDR3 protein is CASSLAGQGRSTGELFF. In DNA, the CDR3 is TGTGCCAGCAGCTTGGCCGGACAGGGACGATCCACCGGGGAGCTGTTTTTT.